Presented here are 8 T cell receptor beta chains from one specimen sequenced in a study of T cell responses to AZD1222 COVID-19 vaccine. The protocol was immunoSEQ multiplex PCR, while the TCRdb copy is restricted to in-frame clones and leaves out a portion. The table shows approximately 170,000 clones, with approximately 92% occurring only once. This specimen was peripheral blood, taken on day 0 of AZD1222 vaccination. The receptors shown here come from an adult in good health.

The rearrangement uses TRBV6-5 and TRBJ1-1; D may be TRBD1 (5 bases). Looked up from germline, CDR1 is MNHEY and CDR2 is SVGAGI. The V and J ends lost 6 bases and 2 bases respectively, with 13 bases between them. This CDR3 contains 14 residues. Here the CDR3 DNA reads TGTGCCAGCAGGCCGGCGGGGCTAAACACTGAAGCTTTCTTT. It translates to CASRPAGLNTEAFF.

The chain carries TRBV2 and TRBJ2-7; 7 nucleotides agree with TRBD2. With V trimmed by 9 bases and J by 2 bases, 10 bases remained unmatched. The CDR3 sequence is 14 residues long. The germline V gene has CDR1 SNHLY and CDR2 FYNNEI. The CDR3 is CARRTLGGTYEQYF. The DNA of the CDR3 is TGTGCCAGGCGTACGCTGGGGGGGACCTACGAGCAGTACTTC.

This sequence joins TRBV5-1 and TRBJ1-1; 8 bases match TRBD1. Germline CDR1 is SGHRS and CDR2 is YFSETQ. This CDR3 comprises 16 residues. The junction had 9 bases not matched to a gene; V was cut back by 4 bases and J by 1 base. This chain's CDR3 is CASSLLGQGRNTEAFF. CDR3 nucleotides: TGCGCCAGCAGCCTCCTAGGACAGGGAAGGAACACTGAAGCTTTCTTT.

This rearrangement joins TRBV5-1 to TRBJ1-2; D unclear. Germline-derived CDR1 and CDR2 are SGHRS and YFSETQ. There are 15 residues in the CDR3. V lost 0 bases, J lost 5 bases, and 14 bases lay in between. CDR3 region: CASSLVDSSEYGYTF. The DNA for the CDR3 is TGCGCCAGCAGCTTGGTGGATTCTAGCGAATATGGCTACACCTTC.

The chain uses TRBV6-5 and TRBJ1-2; tentatively, D is TRBD1 (5 bases). The CDR3 spans 13 residues. Trimming shortened V by 2 bases and J by 4 bases, and 8 bases separated the two germline ends. From germline, CDR1 is MNHEY and CDR2 SVGAGI. CDR3 nucleotides: TGTGCCAGCAGTTACGAGGGGCGCTATGGCTACACCTTC. It translates to CASSYEGRYGYTF.

This clone appeared a single time. The chain couples TRBV5-1 to TRBJ2-7; a weak D match, TRBD2 (6 bases). CDR3 size: 14 residues. Trimming shortened V by 4 bases and J by 0 bases, and 11 bases separated the two germline ends. CDR1 SGHRS and CDR2 YFSETQ come from the germline V gene. CDR3 sequence: CASSQGTFSYEQYF. CDR3 sequence (DNA): TGCGCCAGCAGCCAAGGGACTTTCTCCTACGAGCAGTACTTC.

This clone was detected once. This chain joins TRBV6-6 and TRBJ1-2, with D tentatively TRBD1 (6 bases). Germline lookup yields CDR1 MNHNY and CDR2 SVGAGI (reference sequence). V lost 6 bases to trimming and J lost 0 bases, with 11 bases between them. CDR3 length: 14 amino acids. CDR3 amino acids: CASRSGTSNYGYTF. CDR3 nucleotide sequence: TGTGCCAGCAGGTCCGGGACATCTAACTATGGCTACACCTTC.

This chain links TRBV18 with TRBJ1-2; D remains unclear. The V gene lost 3 bases and the J gene lost 6 bases, with 17 bases spanning the gap. Germline V lookup: CDR1 KGHSH, CDR2 LQKENI. This CDR3 contains 15 residues. Written as DNA, the CDR3 is TGTGCCAGCTCACCTAACCAGTCGTTCAGACATGGCTACACCTTC. This sequence encodes CASSPNQSFRHGYTF.